The rows below give T cell receptor beta chains drawn from one sample of a study of long-term antiretroviral therapy in people with HIV. Sequenced by immunoSEQ multiplex PCR; TCRdb stores in-frame clones only, minus some. The sample shows tens of thousands of clones, 85% of them seen only once. The specimen comprised unsorted PBMCs, sampled 2.3 years after starting antiretroviral therapy. Receptor source: a man in his forties or fifties with HIV. The conserved cysteine and the conserved F or W are not part of the CDR3 here. The order of the fields is J gene, V gene, CDR3 protein.

J: TRBJ2-2
V: TRBV18
CDR3: ASSPPNAVGAGGTGEPF

J: TRBJ2-3
V: TRBV7-3
CDR3: ASSSTGVSTDTQY

J: TRBJ1-3
V: TRBV10-3
CDR3: AISETRIFSGNTIY

J: TRBJ1-1
V: TRBV11-2
CDR3: ASSRNGVKGTEAF

J: TRBJ2-5
V: TRBV9
CDR3: ASSVGGGSWQETQY

J: TRBJ2-2
V: TRBV7-9
CDR3: ASSLGRWNTGELF

J: TRBJ1-1
V: TRBV5-1
CDR3: ASSLAGPGAEAF

J: TRBJ2-1
V: TRBV6-5
CDR3: ASSFRSGRGYNEQF

J: TRBJ2-6
V: TRBV21-1
CDR3: ASSKGQGSSGANVLT

J: TRBJ2-5
V: TRBV15
CDR3: ATSRARVKETQY

J: TRBJ2-7
V: TRBV27
CDR3: ASSPKQGLQQY

J: TRBJ2-7
V: TRBV10-3
CDR3: ATGRGDEQY

J: TRBJ1-5
V: TRBV6-1
CDR3: ASSEGAVYSNQPQH

J: TRBJ2-7
V: TRBV27
CDR3: ASSLFAGIYEQY

J: TRBJ1-5
V: TRBV7-9
CDR3: ASSSLGSNQPQH

J: TRBJ1-5
V: TRBV19
CDR3: ASSTERQGRQPQH

J: TRBJ1-1
V: TRBV19
CDR3: ASSRGKGAETEAF

J: TRBJ2-7
V: TRBV7-9
CDR3: ASSLGGADEQY

J: TRBJ2-7
V: TRBV5-6
CDR3: ASSPGGSYEQY

J: TRBJ2-2
V: TRBV7-9
CDR3: ASSLDRELNTGELF

J: TRBJ1-2
V: TRBV19
CDR3: ASRDLGRDSNYGYT

J: TRBJ2-1
V: TRBV2
CDR3: ASTRNHEQF

J: TRBJ2-7
V: TRBV5-4
CDR3: ASSPGTRGNEQY